In its sample, the clone carrying this T cell receptor (beta chain) was seen many times. The antigen is undetermined. TCRdb ran MiXCR on the reads and lists one entry per CDR3 protein. The sample has hundreds of thousands of distinct CDR3 sequences; about 28% are singletons. This record comes from a study of T cell repertoires in cytomegalovirus infection. Study summary: CMV infection together with matching HLA type was indicated by public TCR beta signatures.

V was shortened by 2 bases and J by 0 bases, with 11 bases between the two germline ends. This CDR3 is built from 16 residues. Per germline, CDR1 SGHTA and CDR2 FQGTGA. The source was cultured PBMCs, collected from culture after CMV antigen stimulation. This clonotype was obtained from a human donor in good health (CMV status not recorded). Some clones in this sample may be carry-over from other donors' samples. This sequence joins TRBV7-3 and TRBJ2-1, with D possibly TRBD2 on 5 matching bases. The CDR3 here is CASSLLAGPSYNEQFF. The CDR3 bases are TGTGCCAGCAGCTTATTGGCGGGCCCCTCCTACAATGAGCAGTTCTTC.